This is a list of T cell receptor beta chains from one sample in a study of shared clonotypes between healthy human individuals. Method: immunoSEQ multiplex PCR; TCRdb's copy keeps in-frame clones and lacks some. The sample consists of around 1,900,000 clones, about 94% of them appearing once. The sample consisted of naive CD8+ T cells from PBMCs. Receptors originate from a man between 18 and 35 years old in good health. Some clones in this sample may be carry-over from other donors' samples. Both conserved end residues are part of each CDR3. D genes are given only for firm matches. Some rows have no size entry. The others give once, few or many, or a class for an expanded clone.

j_gene: TRBJ2-7; abundance: .; v_gene: TRBV23-1; d_gene: .; CDR3aa: CASSPIRTGNPHEQYF; CDR3nt: TGCGCCAGCAGCCCAATTAGAACAGGGAACCCCCACGAGCAGTACTTC
j_gene: TRBJ1-1; abundance: .; v_gene: TRBV19; d_gene: .; CDR3aa: CASKRRGSEAFF; CDR3nt: TGTGCCAGTAAAAGGAGGGGTTCTGAAGCTTTCTTT
j_gene: TRBJ2-7; abundance: .; v_gene: TRBV7-9; d_gene: TRBD2; CDR3aa: CASSSRGDDYEQYF; CDR3nt: TGTGCCAGCAGCTCACGGGGGGACGACTACGAGCAGTACTTC
j_gene: TRBJ2-6; abundance: .; v_gene: TRBV9; d_gene: .; CDR3aa: CASSGRGPGANVLTF; CDR3nt: TGTGCCAGCAGCGGAAGAGGGCCTGGGGCCAACGTCCTGACTTTC
j_gene: TRBJ1-4; abundance: .; v_gene: TRBV11-2; d_gene: .; CDR3aa: CASSSGRTIGEKLFF; CDR3nt: TGTGCCAGCAGCTCTGGGAGGACAATCGGCGAAAAACTGTTTTTT
j_gene: TRBJ2-7; abundance: .; v_gene: TRBV21-1; d_gene: .; CDR3aa: CASPSYEQYF; CDR3nt: TGTGCCAGCCCGTCTTACGAGCAGTACTTC
j_gene: TRBJ2-1; abundance: .; v_gene: TRBV4-3; d_gene: TRBD2; CDR3aa: CASSPHLAGEQFF; CDR3nt: TGCGCCAGCAGCCCGCATCTAGCGGGTGAGCAGTTCTTC
j_gene: TRBJ2-7; abundance: .; v_gene: TRBV5-4; d_gene: TRBD1; CDR3aa: CASSSGGTGVSYEQYF; CDR3nt: TGTGCCAGCAGCTCTGGTGGGACAGGAGTTTCCTACGAGCAGTACTTC
j_gene: TRBJ2-1; abundance: once; v_gene: TRBV6-1; d_gene: .; CDR3aa: CASSEPGEGRAYNEQFF; CDR3nt: TGTGCCAGCAGTGAACCAGGGGAGGGCAGGGCCTACAATGAGCAGTTCTTC
j_gene: TRBJ2-7; abundance: .; v_gene: TRBV27; d_gene: .; CDR3aa: CASRGPGSDLYEQYF; CDR3nt: TGTGCCAGTCGGGGACCAGGCTCAGATCTCTACGAGCAGTACTTC
j_gene: TRBJ1-2; abundance: .; v_gene: TRBV27; d_gene: .; CDR3aa: CASSQQESNYGYTF; CDR3nt: TGTGCCAGCAGTCAACAGGAATCTAACTATGGCTACACCTTC
j_gene: TRBJ2-1; abundance: once; v_gene: TRBV27; d_gene: .; CDR3aa: CASSLSPPEYNEQFF; CDR3nt: TGTGCCAGCAGTTTATCGCCTCCGGAGTACAATGAGCAGTTCTTC
j_gene: TRBJ2-7; abundance: .; v_gene: TRBV7-8; d_gene: .; CDR3aa: CASRGSGPPGAYEQYF; CDR3nt: TGTGCCAGCAGAGGCTCCGGGCCGCCCGGCGCTTACGAGCAGTACTTC
j_gene: TRBJ2-7; abundance: .; v_gene: TRBV13; d_gene: .; CDR3aa: CASSLRAQGEQYF; CDR3nt: TGTGCCAGCAGCTTACGGGCCCAAGGCGAGCAGTACTTC
j_gene: TRBJ2-1; abundance: .; v_gene: TRBV5-4; d_gene: .; CDR3aa: CASASGQAGSEQFF; CDR3nt: TGTGCCAGCGCCTCCGGGCAGGCGGGCTCTGAGCAGTTCTTC
j_gene: TRBJ2-2; abundance: .; v_gene: TRBV5-1; d_gene: .; CDR3aa: CASSPGRGYPGELFF; CDR3nt: TGCGCCAGCAGCCCCGGTCGGGGATATCCCGGGGAGCTGTTTTTT
j_gene: TRBJ1-2; abundance: once; v_gene: TRBV7-2; d_gene: .; CDR3aa: CASSSAAGPYGYTF; CDR3nt: TGTGCCAGCAGCTCCGCCGCAGGGCCCTATGGCTACACCTTC
j_gene: TRBJ1-2; abundance: .; v_gene: TRBV27; d_gene: .; CDR3aa: CASSLSINAAQFLGYTF; CDR3nt: TGTGCCAGCAGTTTATCGATAAACGCCGCACAGTTTTTGGGCTACACCTTC
j_gene: TRBJ2-6; abundance: .; v_gene: TRBV30; d_gene: TRBD1; CDR3aa: CAWLDRAITGANVLTF; CDR3nt: TGTGCCTGGTTAGACAGGGCTATAACTGGGGCCAACGTCCTGACTTTC
j_gene: TRBJ2-6; abundance: .; v_gene: TRBV13; d_gene: TRBD1; CDR3aa: CASSIGTDSGANVLTF; CDR3nt: TGTGCCAGCAGCATCGGGACAGACTCTGGGGCCAACGTCCTGACTTTC
j_gene: TRBJ2-3; abundance: once; v_gene: TRBV6-4; d_gene: .; CDR3aa: CASSDRGSTDTQYF; CDR3nt: TGTGCCAGCAGTGACAGGGGAAGCACAGATACGCAGTATTTT
j_gene: TRBJ1-1; abundance: .; v_gene: TRBV5-1; d_gene: .; CDR3aa: CASSLGTEAFF; CDR3nt: TGCGCCAGCAGCCTCGGCACTGAAGCTTTCTTT
j_gene: TRBJ2-1; abundance: .; v_gene: TRBV7-9; d_gene: TRBD2; CDR3aa: CASSLPLSSGPHNEQFF; CDR3nt: TGTGCCAGCAGCTTGCCCCTGTCTAGCGGACCCCACAATGAGCAGTTCTTC
j_gene: TRBJ2-7; abundance: .; v_gene: TRBV10-3; d_gene: TRBD1; CDR3aa: CAISGGTGGYEQYF; CDR3nt: TGTGCCATCAGTGGGGGGACAGGGGGCTACGAGCAGTACTTC
j_gene: TRBJ1-4; abundance: .; v_gene: TRBV6-5; d_gene: .; CDR3aa: CASSFPGKLFF; CDR3nt: TGTGCCAGCAGTTTCCCCGGAAAACTGTTTTTT
j_gene: TRBJ1-2; abundance: .; v_gene: TRBV7-9; d_gene: .; CDR3aa: CASSFRDSRSNYGYTF; CDR3nt: TGTGCCAGCAGCTTTCGAGACAGTCGATCTAACTATGGCTACACCTTC
j_gene: TRBJ1-2; abundance: .; v_gene: TRBV6-5; d_gene: .; CDR3aa: CASSYSVGENGYTF; CDR3nt: TGTGCCAGCAGTTACTCTGTGGGGGAAAATGGCTACACCTTC
j_gene: TRBJ2-7; abundance: .; v_gene: TRBV5-6; d_gene: .; CDR3aa: CASSPWEGGDYEQYF; CDR3nt: TGTGCCAGCAGCCCCTGGGAGGGGGGAGACTACGAGCAGTACTTC
j_gene: TRBJ2-1; abundance: .; v_gene: TRBV27; d_gene: .; CDR3aa: CASSPTHSEQFF; CDR3nt: TGTGCCAGCAGTCCTACCCACTCGGAGCAGTTCTTC
j_gene: TRBJ2-1; abundance: .; v_gene: TRBV11-2; d_gene: TRBD2; CDR3aa: CASSFPAGGWVSYNEQFF; CDR3nt: TGTGCCAGCAGCTTCCCAGCGGGAGGGTGGGTATCCTACAATGAGCAGTTCTTC
j_gene: TRBJ2-7; abundance: .; v_gene: TRBV30; d_gene: .; CDR3aa: CAWSQGWEQYF; CDR3nt: TGTGCCTGGAGTCAAGGGTGGGAGCAGTACTTC
j_gene: TRBJ2-1; abundance: .; v_gene: TRBV9; d_gene: .; CDR3aa: CASSAERGPNNEQFF; CDR3nt: TGTGCCAGCAGCGCCGAGAGGGGCCCCAACAATGAGCAGTTCTTC
j_gene: TRBJ2-2; abundance: .; v_gene: TRBV7-8; d_gene: TRBD2; CDR3aa: CASSLKGGSGGSGELFF; CDR3nt: TGTGCCAGCAGCTTAAAGGGCGGGAGCGGGGGAAGCGGGGAGCTGTTTTTT
j_gene: TRBJ1-5; abundance: .; v_gene: TRBV19; d_gene: .; CDR3aa: CASLSGLSNQPQHF; CDR3nt: TGTGCCAGTCTCTCGGGCCTTAGCAATCAGCCCCAGCATTTT
j_gene: TRBJ2-7; abundance: .; v_gene: TRBV13; d_gene: TRBD1; CDR3aa: CASSSQGAKSYEQYF; CDR3nt: TGTGCCAGCAGCTCTCAGGGGGCTAAGTCCTACGAGCAGTACTTC
j_gene: TRBJ2-7; abundance: once; v_gene: TRBV14; d_gene: TRBD2; CDR3aa: CASSQVGGSYEQYF; CDR3nt: TGTGCCAGCAGCCAAGTGGGCGGGAGCTACGAGCAGTACTTC
j_gene: TRBJ1-4; abundance: .; v_gene: TRBV28; d_gene: .; CDR3aa: CASSLKRGHSQLHEKLFF; CDR3nt: TGTGCCAGCAGTTTAAAAAGGGGACACTCCCAGCTGCATGAAAAACTGTTTTTT
j_gene: TRBJ2-2; abundance: once; v_gene: TRBV5-1; d_gene: .; CDR3aa: CASSLLTRLSGTGELFF; CDR3nt: TGCGCCAGCAGCTTGCTCACCAGACTTTCGGGCACCGGGGAGCTGTTTTTT
j_gene: TRBJ2-7; abundance: .; v_gene: TRBV2; d_gene: TRBD2; CDR3aa: CASREIAGGIYSYEQYF; CDR3nt: TGTGCCAGCAGGGAGATAGCGGGAGGGATCTACTCCTACGAGCAGTACTTC
j_gene: TRBJ1-1; abundance: .; v_gene: TRBV4-3; d_gene: TRBD1; CDR3aa: CASSFRGSNTEAFF; CDR3nt: TGCGCCAGCAGCTTCAGGGGGAGTAACACTGAAGCTTTCTTT
j_gene: TRBJ2-2; abundance: .; v_gene: TRBV6-1; d_gene: .; CDR3aa: CASNDPGLNTGELFF; CDR3nt: TGTGCCAGCAATGATCCGGGATTAAACACCGGGGAGCTGTTTTTT